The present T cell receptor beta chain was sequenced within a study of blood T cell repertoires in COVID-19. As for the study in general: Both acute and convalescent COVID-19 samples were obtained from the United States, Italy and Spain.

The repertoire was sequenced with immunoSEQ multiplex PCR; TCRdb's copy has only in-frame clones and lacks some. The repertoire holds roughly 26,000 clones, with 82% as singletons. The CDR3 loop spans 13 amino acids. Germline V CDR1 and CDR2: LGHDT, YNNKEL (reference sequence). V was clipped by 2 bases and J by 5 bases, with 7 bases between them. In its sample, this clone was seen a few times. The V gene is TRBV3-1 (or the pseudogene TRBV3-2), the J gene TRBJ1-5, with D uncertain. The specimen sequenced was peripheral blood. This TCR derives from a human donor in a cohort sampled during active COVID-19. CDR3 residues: CASSQRADQPQHF. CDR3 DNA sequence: TGTGCCAGCAGCCAAAGAGCGGATCAGCCCCAGCATTTT.